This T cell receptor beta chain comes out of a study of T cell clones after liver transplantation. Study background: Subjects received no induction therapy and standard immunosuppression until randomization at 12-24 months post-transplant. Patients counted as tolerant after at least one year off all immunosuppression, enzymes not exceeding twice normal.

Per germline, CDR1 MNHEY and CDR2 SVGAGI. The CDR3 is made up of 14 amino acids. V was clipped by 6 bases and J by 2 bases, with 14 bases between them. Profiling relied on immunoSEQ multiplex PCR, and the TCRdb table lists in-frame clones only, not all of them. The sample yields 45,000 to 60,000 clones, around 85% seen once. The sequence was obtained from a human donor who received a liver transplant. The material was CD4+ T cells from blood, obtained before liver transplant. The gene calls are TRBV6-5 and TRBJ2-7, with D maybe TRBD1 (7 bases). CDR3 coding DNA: TGTGCCAGCAGGGAGGGGGCAGGAGCCTACGAGCAGTACTTC. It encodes CASREGAGAYEQYF.